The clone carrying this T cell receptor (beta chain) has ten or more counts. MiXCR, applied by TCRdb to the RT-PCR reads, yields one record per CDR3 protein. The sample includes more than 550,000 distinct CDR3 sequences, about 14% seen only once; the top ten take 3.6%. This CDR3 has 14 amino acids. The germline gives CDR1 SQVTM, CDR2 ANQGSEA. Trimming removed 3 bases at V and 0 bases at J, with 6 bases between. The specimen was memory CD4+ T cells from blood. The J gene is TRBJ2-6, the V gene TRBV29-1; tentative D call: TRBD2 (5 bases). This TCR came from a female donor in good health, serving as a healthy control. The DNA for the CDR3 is TGCAGCGTTGACGGGGACTCTGGGGCCAACGTCCTGACTTTC. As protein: CSVDGDSGANVLTF.